A single sample is the source of the 15 T cell receptor beta chains below, sequenced in a study of cytomegalovirus exposure and HLA in healthy donors (dated by TCRdb to 2016 to 2017). The receptor library was made with the immunoSEQ multiplex PCR assay. The multiplex PCR relied on a mix of 60 forward primers for TCR Vbeta segments and 13 reverse primers for TCR Jbeta segments. As stored in TCRdb, this immuneACCESS dataset retains in-frame rearrangements with V and J assigned. A fraction of the clones does not appear; measured against another copy, unresolved V genes explain less than half of the discrepancy, and the remainder lacks a known reason. This sample lists under 150,000 clones; 85% to 90% were detected once. The ten top clones hold about 5.5% of the sample. Input material: PBMCs. The receptors originated from a woman younger than 45 in good health and CMV-seronegative.

This chain uses TRBV7-9 with TRBJ1-4; maybe TRBD1 (6 bases). Trimming removed 0 bases from V and 6 bases from J, with 14 bases in between. From germline, CDR1 is SEHNR and CDR2 FQNEAQ (reference sequence). The CDR3 length is 16 residues. In DNA, the CDR3 is TGTGCCAGCAGCTTAGCTAAACAGGGATGGGATGAAAAACTGTTTTTT. Its translation: CASSLAKQGWDEKLFF.

This rearrangement joins TRBV7-9 to TRBJ2-4; D is perhaps TRBD1 (5 bases). This CDR3 has 15 residues. Trimming removed 1 base at V and 1 base at J, with 8 bases between. Per the germline V gene, CDR1 is SEHNR and CDR2 is FQNEAQ (reference sequence). The CDR3 reads CASSLVGVAKNIQYF. The DNA of the CDR3 is TGTGCCAGCAGCTTAGTAGGGGTGGCCAAAAACATTCAGTACTTC.

The V call is TRBV27, the J call TRBJ2-1, with 12 bases that match TRBD2. In germline, CDR1 is MNHEY, CDR2 SMNVEV (reference sequence). Unmatched junction bases numbered 7, after V lost 7 bases and J lost 9 bases. CDR3 length equals 14 residues. The CDR3 nucleotides are TGTGCCAGCAAGGAACTAGCGGGGGGTGGTGAGCAGTTCTTC. It codes for CASKELAGGGEQFF.

The rearrangement links TRBV5-1 to TRBJ2-7; unclear D gene. V shed 0 bases and J shed 3 bases, with 10 bases lying between them. This CDR3 region has 14 residues. CDR1 SGHRS and CDR2 YFSETQ come from the germline V gene. The CDR3 loop reads CASSLGTTLYEQYF. DNA of the CDR3: TGCGCCAGCAGCTTGGGAACTACCCTCTACGAGCAGTACTTC.

The chain links TRBV27 to TRBJ1-5; D not certain. V gave up 3 bases and J gave up 5 bases, with 11 bases separating them. The germline CDR1 and CDR2 sequences are MNHEY and SMNVEV (reference sequence). The length of the CDR3 is 14 residues. CDR3 in amino acids: CASSFGSSDQPQHF. CDR3 in DNA: TGTGCCAGCAGTTTCGGGAGCAGTGATCAGCCCCAGCATTTT.

The chain has TRBV28 and TRBJ1-1, with 7 bases lining up with TRBD1. The germline gives CDR1 MDHEN, CDR2 SYDVKM. The CDR3 has 15 amino acids. Trimming took 6 bases from V and 1 from J; bases not matched to a gene: 8. The DNA of the CDR3 is TGTGCCAGCAGAAATGCCGGGACAGCGAACACTGAAGCTTTCTTT. This sequence encodes CASRNAGTANTEAFF.

V is TRBV10-2 and J is TRBJ2-7; 8 bases agree with TRBD1. This CDR3 contains 15 residues. CDR1 and CDR2 (germline): WSHSY, SAAADI. The junction had 11 bases not matched to a gene; V was cut back by 8 bases and J by 2 bases. The chain's CDR3 is CASWAVSTGAYEQYF. In nucleotides, the CDR3 is TGCGCCAGCTGGGCGGTCTCGACAGGGGCCTACGAGCAGTACTTC.

The chain joins TRBV5-1 to TRBJ1-2; 8 bases agree with TRBD1. Unmatched junction bases numbered 11, after V lost 3 bases and J lost 4 bases. This CDR3 has 16 residues. Per germline, CDR1 SGHRS and CDR2 YFSETQ. The CDR3 is CASSSNIQGGLYGYTF. The CDR3, as DNA: TGCGCCAGCAGCTCGAACATACAGGGGGGACTCTATGGCTACACCTTC. Together with reference TRBV5-1 and TRBJ1-2, the CDR3 gives the full variable domain: KAGVTQTPRYLIKTRGQQVTLSCSPISGHRSVSWYQQTPGQGLQFLFEYFSETQRNKGNFPGRFSGRQFSNSRSEMNVSTLELGDSALYLCASSSNIQGGLYGYTFGSGTRLTVV.

The chain carries TRBV14 and TRBJ2-1; D is perhaps TRBD2 (5 bases). CDR1 is SGHDN, CDR2 FVKESK, per germline. CDR3 size: 14 residues. The V end was cut by 2 bases, the J end by 4 bases, with 9 bases between. The CDR3 coding sequence is TGTGCCAGCAGCCAATCTTCGGGGTACAATGAGCAGTTCTTC. It translates to CASSQSSGYNEQFF.

The chain carries TRBV9 and TRBJ2-2; possibly TRBD2 for D (5 bases). Trimming cost V 3 bases and J 0 bases, with 12 bases left between them. The germline V gene has CDR1 SGDLS and CDR2 YYNGEE. There are 16 residues in the CDR3. The CDR3 bases are TGTGCCAGCAGCGGTAGGAGGTTTCCGAACACCGGGGAGCTGTTTTTT. It specifies CASSGRRFPNTGELFF.

The V call is TRBV4-1, the J call TRBJ1-2; D uncertain. V shed 0 bases and J shed 4 bases, with 3 bases lying between them. CDR3 length equals 12 residues. Per germline, CDR1 MGHRA and CDR2 YSYEKL. CDR3 loop: CASSQDLYGYTF. CDR3 DNA: TGCGCCAGCAGCCAAGACCTCTATGGCTACACCTTC.

This chain connects TRBV5-6 to TRBJ2-5; TRBD1 agrees at 7 bases. Per germline, CDR1 SGHDT and CDR2 YYEEEE. The CDR3 extends over 15 amino acids. Unmatched junction bases numbered 4, after V lost 0 bases and J lost 2 bases. CDR3 DNA sequence: TGTGCCAGCAGCTTGGCAGGGGGTCCTCAAGAGACCCAGTACTTC. This encodes CASSLAGGPQETQYF.

The rearrangement joins TRBV19 to TRBJ1-5; D gene ambiguous. This CDR3 is built from 15 residues. The germline V and J ends were trimmed by 2 bases and 1 base, with 9 bases remaining between them. CDR1 is LNHDA, CDR2 SQIVND, per germline (reference sequence). The CDR3 loop reads CASSIFTGSNQPQHF. As DNA, the CDR3 is TGTGCCAGTAGTATATTTACGGGGAGCAATCAGCCCCAGCATTTT.

This clone occurred once. The V call is TRBV7-3, the J call TRBJ2-2; D possibly corresponds to TRBD1 (5 bases). Trimming cost V 9 bases and J 1 base, with 12 bases left between them. The CDR3 spans 14 residues. Germline CDR1 is SGHTA and CDR2 is FQGTGA. In nucleotides, the CDR3 is TGTGCCAGTAGGGGTTCTTTGAACACCGGGGAGCTGTTTTTT. Translating gives CASRGSLNTGELFF.

This sequence joins TRBV4-1 and TRBJ2-4, with 9 bases fitting TRBD1. The CDR3 is made up of 18 amino acids. Germline CDR1 reads MGHRA; CDR2 reads YSYEKL. V dropped 3 bases and J dropped 6; count of bases not matched to a gene: 15. The CDR3 bases are TGCGCCAGCAGCCAGGGCATAGCCGGGACAGGGAACCGAAACATTCAGTACTTC. Protein: CASSQGIAGTGNRNIQYF.